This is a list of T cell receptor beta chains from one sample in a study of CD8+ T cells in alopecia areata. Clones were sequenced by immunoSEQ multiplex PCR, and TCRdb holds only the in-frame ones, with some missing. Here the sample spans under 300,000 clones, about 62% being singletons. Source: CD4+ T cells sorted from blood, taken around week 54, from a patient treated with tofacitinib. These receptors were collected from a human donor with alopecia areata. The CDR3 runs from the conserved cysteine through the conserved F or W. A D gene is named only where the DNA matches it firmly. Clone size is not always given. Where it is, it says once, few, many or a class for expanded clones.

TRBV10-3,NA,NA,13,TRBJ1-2,CAISGSGNYGYTF,TGTGCCATCAGTGGGTCCGGTAACTATGGCTACACCTTC
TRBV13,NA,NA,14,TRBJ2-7,CASSLEGIYNEQYF,TGTGCCAGCAGCTTAGAGGGGATCTATAACGAGCAGTACTTC
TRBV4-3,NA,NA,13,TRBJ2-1,CASSQQHRWEQFF,TGCGCCAGCAGCCAACAACACCGCTGGGAGCAGTTCTTC
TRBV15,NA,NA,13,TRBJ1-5,CATSRDGNQPQHF,TGTGCCACCAGCAGAGATGGGAATCAGCCCCAGCATTTT
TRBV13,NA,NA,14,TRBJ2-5,CASSPVGGAETQYF,TGTGCCAGCAGCCCCGTGGGGGGGGCGGAGACCCAGTACTTC
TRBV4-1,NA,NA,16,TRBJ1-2,CASSQPMGRSNYGYTF,TGCGCCAGCAGCCAGCCCATGGGGAGATCTAACTATGGCTACACCTTC
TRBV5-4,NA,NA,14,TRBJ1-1,CASSLPGGGTEAFF,TGTGCCAGCAGTTTACCCGGGGGGGGAACTGAAGCTTTCTTT
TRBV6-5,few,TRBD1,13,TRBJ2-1,CASSRTGYNEQFF,TGTGCCAGCAGTCGGACAGGATACAATGAGCAGTTCTTC
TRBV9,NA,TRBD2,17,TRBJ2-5,CASSVDGLAAPWRTQYF,TGTGCCAGCAGCGTAGACGGACTAGCGGCCCCATGGCGGACCCAGTACTTC
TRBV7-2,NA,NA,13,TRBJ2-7,CASSRGPSYEQYF,TGTGCCAGCAGCCGGGGACCCTCCTACGAGCAGTACTTC
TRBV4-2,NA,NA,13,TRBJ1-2,CASSQGTDYGYTF,TGTGCCAGCAGCCAAGGGACTGACTATGGCTACACCTTC
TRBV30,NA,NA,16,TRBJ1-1,CAWRHSRDGMNTEAFF,TGTGCCTGGAGGCATTCCCGCGACGGAATGAACACTGAAGCTTTCTTT
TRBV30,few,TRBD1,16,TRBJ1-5,CAWSPGQGVSNQPQHF,TGTGCCTGGAGCCCTGGTCAGGGGGTAAGCAATCAGCCCCAGCATTTT
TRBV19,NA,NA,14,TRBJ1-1,CASSRGGMNTEAFF,TGTGCCAGCTCCCGTGGGGGCATGAACACTGAAGCTTTCTTT
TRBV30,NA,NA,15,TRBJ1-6,CAWILRGHYNSPLHF,TGTGCCTGGATCCTCCGGGGCCATTATAATTCACCCCTCCACTTT
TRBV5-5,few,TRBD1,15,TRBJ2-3,CASSLIGQGTDTQYF,TGTGCCAGCAGCTTGATCGGACAGGGCACAGATACGCAGTATTTT
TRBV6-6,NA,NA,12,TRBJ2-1,CASSYGGQGQFF,TGTGCCAGCAGTTACGGAGGGCAGGGGCAGTTCTTC
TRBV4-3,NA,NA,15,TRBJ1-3,CASSQQAHSGNTIYF,TGCGCCAGCAGCCAACAGGCTCACTCTGGAAACACCATATATTTT
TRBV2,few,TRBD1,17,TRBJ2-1,CASSEGVRGPIIDEQFF,TGTGCCAGCAGTGAAGGGGTCAGGGGGCCGATTATAGATGAGCAGTTCTTC
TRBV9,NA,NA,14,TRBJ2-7,CASSVGGGGYEQYF,TGTGCCAGCAGCGTAGGCGGAGGGGGCTACGAGCAGTACTTC
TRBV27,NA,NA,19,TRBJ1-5,CASSFTAGRSGEGNQPQHF,TGTGCCAGCAGTTTTACTGCAGGGAGGTCTGGGGAGGGCAATCAGCCCCAGCATTTT
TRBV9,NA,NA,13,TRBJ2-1,CASSETGRDEQFF,TGTGCCAGCAGCGAGACAGGGAGGGATGAGCAGTTCTTC
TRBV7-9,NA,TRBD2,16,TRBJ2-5,CASSLIAGASGETQYF,TGTGCCAGCAGCTTGATAGCGGGGGCCAGCGGGGAGACCCAGTACTTC
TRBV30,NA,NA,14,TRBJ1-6,CAWSVWDRNSPLHF,TGTGCCTGGAGTGTGTGGGATAGAAATTCACCCCTCCACTTT
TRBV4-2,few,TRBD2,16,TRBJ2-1,CASSQEPSGSYNEQFF,TGTGCCAGCAGCCAAGAACCTAGCGGATCATACAATGAGCAGTTCTTC
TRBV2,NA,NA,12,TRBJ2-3,CASRVVTDTQYF,TGTGCCAGCCGGGTCGTCACAGATACGCAGTATTTT
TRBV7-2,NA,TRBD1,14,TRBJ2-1,CASSSTGGLNEQFF,TGTGCCAGCAGCTCGACAGGGGGCCTCAATGAGCAGTTCTTC
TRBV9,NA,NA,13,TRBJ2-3,CASSVVGADTQYF,TGTGCCAGCAGCGTAGTAGGGGCAGATACGCAGTATTTT
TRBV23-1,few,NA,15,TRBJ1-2,CASSQSSGGDYGYTF,TGCGCCAGCAGTCAATCTTCAGGCGGGGACTATGGCTACACCTTC
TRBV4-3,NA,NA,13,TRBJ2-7,CASSQGLETGNLF,TGCGCCAGCAGCCAAGGTTTGGAAACAGGGAACCTTTTC
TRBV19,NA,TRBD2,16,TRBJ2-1,CASSPPTGGTNNEQFF,TGTGCCAGTAGTCCACCGACGGGGGGAACAAACAATGAGCAGTTCTTC
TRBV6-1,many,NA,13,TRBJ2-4,CASTRTEGNIQYF,TGTGCCAGCACTCGGACAGAGGGAAACATTCAGTACTTC
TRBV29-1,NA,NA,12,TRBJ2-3,CSVEDGQDTQYF,TGCAGCGTTGAAGATGGGCAAGATACGCAGTATTTT
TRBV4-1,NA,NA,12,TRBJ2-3,CASSQDTQKQYF,TGCGCCAGCAGCCAAGATACACAGAAACAGTATTTT
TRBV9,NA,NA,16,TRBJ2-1,CASSASGGDSYNEQFF,TGTGCCAGCAGCGCGTCCGGGGGTGATTCCTACAATGAGCAGTTCTTC
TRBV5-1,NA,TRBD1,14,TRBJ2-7,CASKRRQGSYEQYF,TGCGCCAGCAAGCGGCGACAGGGGTCCTACGAGCAGTACTTC
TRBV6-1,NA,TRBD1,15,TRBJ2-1,CASSDPGQGPPKQFF,TGTGCCAGCAGTGATCCGGGACAGGGCCCACCCAAGCAGTTCTTC
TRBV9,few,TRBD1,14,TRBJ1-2,CASSRRTGNYGYTF,TGTGCCAGCAGCCGCCGGACAGGGAACTATGGCTACACCTTC
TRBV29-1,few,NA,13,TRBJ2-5,CSAKLSAGETQYF,TGCAGCGCCAAACTGTCAGCCGGGGAGACCCAGTACTTC